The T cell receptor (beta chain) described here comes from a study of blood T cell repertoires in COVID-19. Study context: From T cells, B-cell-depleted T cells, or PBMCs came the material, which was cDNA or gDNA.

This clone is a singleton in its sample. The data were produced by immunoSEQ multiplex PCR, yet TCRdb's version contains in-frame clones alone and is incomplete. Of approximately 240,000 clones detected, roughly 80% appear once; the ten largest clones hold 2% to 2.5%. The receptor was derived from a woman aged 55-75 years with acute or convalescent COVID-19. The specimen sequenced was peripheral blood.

CDR3 residues: CASSQGGRETQYF. CDR3 coding DNA: TGTGCCAGCAGCCAAGGAGGGCGGGAGACCCAGTACTTC. The chain is built from TRBV14 and TRBJ2-5, with TRBD2 as a possible D gene (5 bases). CDR1 is SGHDN, CDR2 FVKESK, per germline. V was trimmed by 1 base and J by 5 bases, leaving 8 bases between them. This CDR3 region has 13 residues.